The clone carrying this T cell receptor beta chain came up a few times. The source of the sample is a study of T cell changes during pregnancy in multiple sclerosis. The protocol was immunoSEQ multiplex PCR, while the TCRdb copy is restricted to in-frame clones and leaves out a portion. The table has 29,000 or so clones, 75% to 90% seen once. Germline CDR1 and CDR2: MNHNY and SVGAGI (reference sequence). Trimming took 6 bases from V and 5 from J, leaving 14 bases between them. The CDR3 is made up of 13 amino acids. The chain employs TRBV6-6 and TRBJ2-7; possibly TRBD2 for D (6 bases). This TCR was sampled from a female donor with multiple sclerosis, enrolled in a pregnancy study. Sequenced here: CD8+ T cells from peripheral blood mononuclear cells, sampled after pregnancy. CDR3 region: CASSLRESDEQYF. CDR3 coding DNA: TGTGCCAGCAGCCTACGGGAGAGCGACGAGCAGTACTTC.